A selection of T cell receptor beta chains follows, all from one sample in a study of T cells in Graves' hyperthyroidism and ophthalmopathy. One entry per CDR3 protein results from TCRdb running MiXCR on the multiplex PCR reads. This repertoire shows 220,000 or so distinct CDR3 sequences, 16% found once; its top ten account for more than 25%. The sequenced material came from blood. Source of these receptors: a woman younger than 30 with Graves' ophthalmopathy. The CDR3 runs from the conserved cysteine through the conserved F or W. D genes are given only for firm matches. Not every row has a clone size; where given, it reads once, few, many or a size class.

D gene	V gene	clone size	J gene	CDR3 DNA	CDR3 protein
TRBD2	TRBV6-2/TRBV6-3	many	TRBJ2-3	TGTGCCAGCAGTTACTCCCGGGAGGTCACAGATACGCAGTATTTT	CASSYSREVTDTQYF
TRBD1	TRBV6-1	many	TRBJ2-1	TGTGCCAGCAGTGCGACAGGGGGATCTAGAAATGAGCAGTTCTTC	CASSATGGSRNEQFF
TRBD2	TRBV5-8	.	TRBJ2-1	TGTGCCAGCAGCTATCCCCGAGCGGGGGGCCCAGACAATGAGCAGTTCTTC	CASSYPRAGGPDNEQFF
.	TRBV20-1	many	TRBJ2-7	TGCAGTGCTAGAGTCGGCTACGAGCAGTACTTC	CSARVGYEQYF
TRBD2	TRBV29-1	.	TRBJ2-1	TGCAGCGTCTGTTTGATCGGGGCTAGCGGGTCCAATGAGCAGTTCTTC	CSVCLIGASGSNEQFF
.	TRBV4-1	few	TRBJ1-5	TGCGCCAGCAGCCAAGAAGGGAGCCGGGAACAGCCCCAGCATTTT	CASSQEGSREQPQHF
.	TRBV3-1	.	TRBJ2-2	TGTGCCAGCAGCCAAGCCGAGGGGCCTTCGGACACCGGGGAGCTGTTTTTT	CASSQAEGPSDTGELFF
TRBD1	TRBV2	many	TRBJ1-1	TGTGCCAGCAGTCGACAGGGGTGGACTGAAGCTTTCTTT	CASSRQGWTEAFF
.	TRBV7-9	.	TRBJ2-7	TGTGCCAGCAGCTGGCCCGGGTTAAGCTCCTACGAGCAGTACTTC	CASSWPGLSSYEQYF
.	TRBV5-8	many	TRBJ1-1	TGTGCCAGCAGCTTGGTTGCTGAAGCTTTCTTT	CASSLVAEAFF
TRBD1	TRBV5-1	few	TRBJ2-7	TGCGCCAGCAGCTTGTCCTTCGGGACAGGGGGCTGGTACGAGCAGTACTTC	CASSLSFGTGGWYEQYF
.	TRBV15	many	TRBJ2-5	TGTGCCACCAGCAGAGGCCTCGTACTAGGGGACGGGCAAGAGACCCAGTACTTC	CATSRGLVLGDGQETQYF
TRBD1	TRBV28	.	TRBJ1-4	TGTGCCAGCAGTTCCCCCGGGACAGGGGAAAGAAAACTGTTTTTT	CASSSPGTGERKLFF
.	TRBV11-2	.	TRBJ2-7	TGTGCCAGCAGCCCGAGGACAGCCGAGCAGTACTTC	CASSPRTAEQYF
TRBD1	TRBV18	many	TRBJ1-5	TGTGCCAGCTCACCACGCAGGGGGAGCAATCAGCCCCAGCATTTT	CASSPRRGSNQPQHF
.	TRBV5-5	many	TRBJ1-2	TGTGCCAGCAGCTTGGGGGCCGGGACCGCCGCCCCCTACACCTTC	CASSLGAGTAAPYTF
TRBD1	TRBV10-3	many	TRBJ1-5	TGTGCCATCAGTGAGACAGGGGATGGCAATCAGCCCCAGCATTTT	CAISETGDGNQPQHF
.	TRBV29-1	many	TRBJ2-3	TGCAGCGTTGAAGATGCGCGGCTAGCCGGGGGAACAGATACGCAGTATTTT	CSVEDARLAGGTDTQYF
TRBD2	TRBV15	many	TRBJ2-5	TGTGCCACCAGCAGACCCCCGGGACTAGCGGGATCGGCGACCCAGTACTTC	CATSRPPGLAGSATQYF
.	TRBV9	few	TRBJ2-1	TGTGCCAGCAGCGTAGCAGGACGCGGCTCCTACAATGAGCAGTTCTTC	CASSVAGRGSYNEQFF
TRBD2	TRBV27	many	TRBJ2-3	TGTGCCAGCAGTCTGGGACTAGCGAGAAACACAGATACGCAGTATTTT	CASSLGLARNTDTQYF
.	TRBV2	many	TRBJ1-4	TGTGCCAGCAGTGAACGACCACAGGGTGAAAAACTGTTTTTT	CASSERPQGEKLFF
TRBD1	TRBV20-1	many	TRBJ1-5	TGCAGTGCTAGAGCATTCGGACAGGGGGGCAATCAGCCCCAGCATTTT	CSARAFGQGGNQPQHF
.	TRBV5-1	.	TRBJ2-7	TGCGCCAGCAGCTTGACCGGGACCCCCTACGAGCAGTACTTC	CASSLTGTPYEQYF